This entry concerns a single TCR beta chain. In TCRdb, the 5' RACE reads were re-called with MiXCR into one record per CDR3 protein. The table includes 350,000 to 500,000 distinct CDR3 sequences, roughly 20% detected once. The sample originates from a study of identical twins. The CDR3 runs to 13 residues. From germline, CDR1 is SGHRS and CDR2 YFSETQ. V was pared by 5 bases and J by 9 bases, with 17 bases between. This sequence was found in a man aged 50 to 59 in good health. The chain is built from TRBV5-1 and TRBJ2-5; a weak D match, TRBD1 (6 bases). Sequenced input: naive T cells sorted from blood. The CDR3 DNA follows: TGCGCCAGCAGGACAGGTGTGCCCGAGGCCCAGTACTTC. It specifies CASRTGVPEAQYF.